This T cell receptor (beta chain) was obtained from a study of blood T cell repertoires in COVID-19 (dated by TCRdb to between 2020 and 2021). Looking at the study overall: Samples from collaborators originated in the United States, Italy and Spain and spanned both the acute and convalescent phases of COVID-19. The material from the prospective study consisted of cDNA or gDNA derived from T cells, B-cell-depleted T cells, or PBMCs. Subjects who had been exposed to COVID-19, were actively infected with it, or had recovered from it provided the deeply sampled blood TCRbeta repertoires that made up the dataset. The repertoires were made available in a free public database intended to serve as a resource for research on the immune response to SARS-CoV-2. Samples were obtained from the ongoing ImmuneRACE study (first 160 participants) and from about 1,300 subjects provided by 6 global collaborators. Sample metadata almost always included a de-identified subject ID, COVID-19 status, age in years and sex. Where available, HLA class I and class II types were taken from metadata supplied by the sample provider and were not determined by assay-based typing. Findings and caveats that apply to the study as a whole: The amount of clinical and demographic metadata varied by source and participant and was provided uncurated.

Including the terminal cysteine and phenylalanine, the CDR3 comprises 13 residues. CDR3 DNA is the only sequence kept; it has 39 bases, read in frame from the first base. Sequences LGHNA (CDR1) and YSLEER (CDR2) are obtained from the germline V gene. V drops 5 bases and J drops 6 bases, leaving 14 bases in between. TCRbeta CDR3 regions were amplified from genomic DNA by means of the immunoSEQ Assay, a bias-controlled multiplex PCR. Turning to the authors' computational methods: The number of nucleated cells in each sample was estimated from the amplification of reference gene primers within the assay. To quantify the absolute abundance of each unique TCRbeta CDR3 rearrangement, sequence reads were collapsed and filtered. Productive Simpson clonality was computed per sample as the square root of Simpson's diversity index over productive rearrangements. What TCRdb holds here is the immuneACCESS table cut down to in-frame rearrangements. Part of the clones is not present; checked against another copy, under half of the missing clones reflect an unresolved V gene, and the others are unexplained. V and J calls and clone size come straight from that table; D and trimming were deduced from the DNA. This sample has 200,000 or so clones in its table, and about nine tenths of those were observed once. The leading ten clones occupy about 0.72% of the sample.

Each collaborating institution followed its own protocols to collect whole blood in K2EDTA tubes. For TCRbeta analysis, collaborators shipped samples in one of three forms: frozen whole blood, isolated PBMCs, or DNA extracted from either of those sample types. This clone was recorded a few times. The antigen it recognizes is unknown. No quality values exist for individual bases; no much larger clone is one base distant. The sequence came from a woman aged 70 to 79 with acute or convalescent COVID-19. In this chain, TRBV4-3 is recombined with TRBJ2-7, with no confident D gene call. Sequenced input: peripheral blood. Here the CDR3 is given as CASSSRNSGEQYF. The nucleotides read TGCGCCAGCAGCTCCCGGAATTCGGGCGAGCAGTACTTC.